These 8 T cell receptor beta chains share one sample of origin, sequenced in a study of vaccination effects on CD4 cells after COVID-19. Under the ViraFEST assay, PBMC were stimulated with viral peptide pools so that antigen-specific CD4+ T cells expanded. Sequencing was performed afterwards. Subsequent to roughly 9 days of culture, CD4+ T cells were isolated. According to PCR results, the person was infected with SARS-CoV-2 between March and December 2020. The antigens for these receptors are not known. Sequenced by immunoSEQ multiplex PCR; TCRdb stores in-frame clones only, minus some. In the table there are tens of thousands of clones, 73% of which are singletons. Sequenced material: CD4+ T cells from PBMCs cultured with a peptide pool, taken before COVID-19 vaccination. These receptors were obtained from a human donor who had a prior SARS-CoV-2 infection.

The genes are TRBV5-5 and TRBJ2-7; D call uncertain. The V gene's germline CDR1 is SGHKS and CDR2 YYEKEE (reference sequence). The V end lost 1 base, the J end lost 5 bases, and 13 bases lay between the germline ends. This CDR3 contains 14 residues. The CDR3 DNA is TGTGCCAGCAGCTTGCGTCTGGCTCCAAACGAGCAGTACTTC. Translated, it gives CASSLRLAPNEQYF.

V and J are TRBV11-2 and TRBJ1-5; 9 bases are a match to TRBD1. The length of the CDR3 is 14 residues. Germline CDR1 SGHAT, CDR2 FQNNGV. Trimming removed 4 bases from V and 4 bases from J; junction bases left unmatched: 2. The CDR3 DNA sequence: TGTGCCAGCAGCTACGGACAGGGGAATCAGCCCCAGCATTTT. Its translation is CASSYGQGNQPQHF.

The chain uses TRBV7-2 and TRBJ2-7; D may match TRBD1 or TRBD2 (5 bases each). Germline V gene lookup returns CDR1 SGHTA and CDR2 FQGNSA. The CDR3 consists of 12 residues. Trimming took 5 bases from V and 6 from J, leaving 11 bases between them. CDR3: CASSPSRVEQYF. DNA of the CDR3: TGTGCCAGCAGCCCTAGCAGGGTCGAGCAGTACTTC.

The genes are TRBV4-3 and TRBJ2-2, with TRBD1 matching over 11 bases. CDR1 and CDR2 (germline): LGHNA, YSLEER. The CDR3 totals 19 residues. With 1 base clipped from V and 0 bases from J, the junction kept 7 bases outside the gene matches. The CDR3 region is CASSQARDRGISNTGELFF. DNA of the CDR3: TGCGCCAGCAGCCAAGCTCGGGACAGGGGGATTTCGAACACCGGGGAGCTGTTTTTT.

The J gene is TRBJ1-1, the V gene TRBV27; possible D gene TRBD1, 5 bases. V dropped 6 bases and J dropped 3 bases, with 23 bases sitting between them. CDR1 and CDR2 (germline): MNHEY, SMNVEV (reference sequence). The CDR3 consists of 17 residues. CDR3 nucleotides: TGTGCCAGCAGAGGTGGGTTCCGGGGGGAGCGGGACACTGAAGCTTTCTTT. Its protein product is CASRGGFRGERDTEAFF.

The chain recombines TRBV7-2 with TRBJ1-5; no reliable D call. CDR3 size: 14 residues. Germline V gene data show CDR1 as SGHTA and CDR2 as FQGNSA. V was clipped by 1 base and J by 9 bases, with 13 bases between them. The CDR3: CASSLGRDLGPQHF. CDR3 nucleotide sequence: TGTGCCAGCAGCTTAGGTCGCGACCTTGGGCCCCAGCATTTT.

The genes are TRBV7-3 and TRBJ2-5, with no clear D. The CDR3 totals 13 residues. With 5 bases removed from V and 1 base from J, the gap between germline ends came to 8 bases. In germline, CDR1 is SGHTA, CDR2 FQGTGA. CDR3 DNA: TGTGCCAGCAGCCCATCGACCCAAGAGACCCAGTACTTC. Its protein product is CASSPSTQETQYF.

The CDR3 DNA follows: TGTGCCAGCAGCTGGACATCACAAGAGACCCAGTACTTC. This translates into CASSWTSQETQYF. The genes are TRBV3-1 (or the pseudogene TRBV3-2) and TRBJ2-5; possible D gene TRBD1, 5 bases. The V gene lost 5 bases and the J gene lost 2 bases, with 9 bases spanning the gap. Germline V gene sequence: CDR1 LGHDT, CDR2 YNNKEL (reference sequence). There are 13 residues in the CDR3.